A single sample is the source of the 19 T cell receptor beta chains below, sequenced in a study of response to subunit inactivated influenza vaccine (dated by TCRdb to the late 2010s). Libraries were made using RT-PCR. The instrument was an Illumina HiSeq 2500. The public reads were quality trimmed at Q25 with fastp and then assembled into clones with MiXCR by TCRdb, keeping productive beta chains. Rows merge per CDR3 protein into single entries with the most common DNA and genes. The sample table holds 500,000 or so distinct CDR3 sequences, of which more than 15% were seen once. In total, the top ten clones hold over 2.5% of the sample. Sample: CD4+ T cells sorted from PBMCs, taken 23 to 25 months after vaccination. These receptors originate from a man aged 50 to 69 who received an inactivated influenza vaccine. Donor details come from another sample of the same person, matched by shared clones.

This clonotype has more than one count but fewer than ten. The genes are TRBV20-1 and TRBJ2-7, with 9 positions matching TRBD2. Germline-derived CDR1 and CDR2 are DFQATT and SNEGSKA (reference sequence). The CDR3 covers 16 residues. V gave up 6 bases and J gave up 3 bases; unmatched junction bases: 15. The CDR3 bases are TGCAGTGCGAACCAGGATCGGCTAGCGGGGCTCTACGAGCAGTACTTC. This gives the protein CSANQDRLAGLYEQYF.

This clonotype appeared a few times. One end of the junction varies from germline; a read error may be responsible. The chain employs TRBV7-9 and TRBJ1-1; D gene ambiguous. This CDR3 region has 11 residues. Germline CDR1 and CDR2: SEHNR and FQNEAQ (reference sequence). For the CDR3, the DNA is TGTGCCAGCAGCACAAGCCTGGAAGTTTTCTTT. Its protein is CASSTSLEVFF.

This clonotype has only a few counts. The rearrangement links TRBV20-1 to TRBJ1-1; D is unresolved. V shed 0 bases and J shed 1 base, with 6 bases lying between them. Germline CDR1 reads DFQATT; CDR2 reads SNEGSKA (reference sequence). CDR3 length: 13 residues. CDR3 DNA sequence: TGCAGTGCTAGAGATCACAGGAACACTGAAGCTTTCTTT. It translates to CSARDHRNTEAFF.

The rearrangement joins TRBV12-3 or TRBV12-4 to TRBJ2-3; 10 nucleotides agree with TRBD2. The CDR3 is 16 residues long. Trimming took 6 bases from V and 7 from J; bases not matched to a gene: 13. CDR3 sequence: CASSPGLAVGYNTQYF. DNA for the CDR3: TGTGCCAGCAGCCCTGGACTAGCGGTAGGGTATAATACGCAGTATTTT.

In this sample, this clonotype turned up a few times. The V call is TRBV5-1, the J call TRBJ2-7; D is possibly TRBD1 (5 bases). Trimming pared 5 bases from V and 0 bases from J, leaving 9 bases between. Germline CDR1 and CDR2: SGHRS and YFSETQ. This CDR3 is built from 13 residues. As DNA, the CDR3 is TGCGCCAGCAGATGGACATTCTCCTACGAGCAGTACTTC. Translating it yields CASRWTFSYEQYF.

V and J are TRBV12-3 or TRBV12-4 and TRBJ1-5, with D unresolved. CDR3 length: 12 amino acids. V lost 4 bases and J lost 7, with 8 bases in between. This chain's CDR3 is CASSSQSQPQHF. The CDR3, as DNA: TGTGCCAGCAGTTCCCAAAGCCAGCCCCAGCATTTT.

In its sample, this clonotype was seen a few times. J is TRBJ2-2 and V is TRBV7-7; D perhaps matches TRBD1 (6 bases). Deletions cut 5 bases from V and 7 bases from J, with 11 bases between. This CDR3 has 13 amino acids. Germline CDR1 reads SSHAT; CDR2 reads FNYEAQ (reference sequence). This chain's CDR3 is CASSRTVGGELFF. DNA of the CDR3: TGTGCCAGCAGCCGGACAGTAGGCGGGGAGCTGTTTTTT. Using reference TRBV7-7 and TRBJ2-2 for the parts outside the CDR3, the full variable domain is GAGVSQSPRYKVTKRGQDVTLRCDPISSHATLYWYQQALGQGPEFLTYFNYEAQPDKSGLPSDRFSAERPEGSISTLTIQRTEQRDSAMYRCASSRTVGGELFFGEGSRLTVL.

The V call is TRBV18, the J call TRBJ1-2; 8 bases are shared with TRBD1. Germline CDR1 reads KGHSH; CDR2 reads LQKENI. The CDR3 is 15 residues long. Trimming took 2 bases from V and 1 from J; bases not matched to a gene: 3. DNA of the CDR3: TGTGCCAGCTCACCAACTGGACAGGGTAACTATGGCTACACCTTC. It yields the protein CASSPTGQGNYGYTF.

The chain is built from TRBV6-2 or TRBV6-3 and TRBJ2-7; possible D gene TRBD1, 5 bases. The CDR3 is made up of 16 amino acids. The V gene's germline CDR1 is MNHEY and CDR2 SVGEGT. Trimming shortened V by 2 bases and J by 2 bases, and 16 bases separated the two germline ends. Written as DNA, the CDR3 is TGTGCCAGCAGTTACGCCGTCGACAGCCTAACCTACGAGCAGTACTTC. Its translation: CASSYAVDSLTYEQYF.

This clonotype has more than one count but fewer than ten. This chain joins TRBV7-6 and TRBJ2-3, with D perhaps TRBD1 or TRBD2 (5 bases each). Trimming pared 8 bases from V and 6 bases from J, leaving 15 bases between. The CDR3 is 13 amino acids. Germline lookup yields CDR1 SGHVS and CDR2 FNYEAQ. The CDR3 DNA reads TGTGCCAGCGAACCCAGATGGGGGGATACGCAGTATTTT. As protein: CASEPRWGDTQYF.

The chain couples TRBV28 to TRBJ2-7; weak D call: TRBD2 (5 bases). Germline CDR1 MDHEN, CDR2 SYDVKM. The CDR3 is 14 residues long. Trimming cost V 2 bases and J 10 bases, with 18 bases left between them. For the CDR3, the DNA is TGTGCCAGCAGTTTAGACGGGGTAGGGCCAGACCAGTACTTC. Translated, it gives CASSLDGVGPDQYF.

This clonotype was observed a few times. The V call is TRBV7-2, the J call TRBJ2-7; weak D call: TRBD1 (5 bases). The V gene lost 5 bases and the J gene lost 6 bases, with 14 bases spanning the gap. CDR1 and CDR2 (germline): SGHTA, FQGNSA. The CDR3 totals 13 residues. CDR3 nucleotides: TGTGCCAGCAGCCGAAAGCAGGGAAGCGAGCAGTACTTC. The encoded protein is CASSRKQGSEQYF.

Only a few counts were recorded for this clonotype. The genes are TRBV20-1 and TRBJ1-2; D unclear. Germline V CDR1 and CDR2: DFQATT, SNEGSKA (reference sequence). The CDR3 spans 12 residues. V gave up 4 bases and J gave up 0 bases, with 6 bases separating them. CDR3 in amino acids: CSAKPTNYGYTF. In DNA, the CDR3 is TGCAGTGCTAAACCAACTAACTATGGCTACACCTTC.

This clonotype was seen a handful of times. The chain links TRBV20-1 to TRBJ2-7; unclear D gene. The germline V gene encodes CDR1 DFQATT and CDR2 SNEGSKA (reference sequence). V was shortened by 6 bases and J by 2 bases, with 11 bases between the two germline ends. The CDR3 length is 12 residues. As DNA, the CDR3 is TGCAGTGCGGGAAAGACGGCCTACGAGCAGTACTTC. Its translation is CSAGKTAYEQYF.

This clonotype was recorded a few times. J is TRBJ2-2 and V is TRBV6-5, with D hard to call. Germline CDR1 MNHEY, CDR2 SVGAGI. Trimming shortened V by 0 bases and J by 5 bases, and 10 bases separated the two germline ends. The CDR3 sequence is 15 residues long. CDR3 region: CASSYSKGWTGELFF. The DNA for the CDR3 is TGTGCCAGCAGTTACTCGAAAGGGTGGACCGGGGAGCTGTTTTTT.

This rearrangement joins TRBV10-2 to TRBJ1-1, with D possibly matching TRBD1 (6 bases). V was shortened by 7 bases and J by 3 bases, with 24 bases between the two germline ends. Germline CDR1 is WSHSY and CDR2 is SAAADI. This CDR3 has 17 residues. The CDR3, as DNA: TGCGCCAGCACAAAACCTGGACAGCTCCGTATGGACACTGAAGCTTTCTTT. Translated: CASTKPGQLRMDTEAFF.

The genes are TRBV5-6 and TRBJ2-5; D gene ambiguous. The CDR3 is 13 residues long. Germline V gives CDR1 SGHDT, CDR2 YYEEEE. Trimming took 2 bases from V and 1 from J, leaving 6 bases between them. The CDR3 nucleotides read TGTGCCAGCAGCTTAGACATCCAAGAGACCCAGTACTTC. Protein sequence: CASSLDIQETQYF.

This clonotype was counted only a few times. This sequence joins TRBV4-1 and TRBJ1-3; D remains ambiguous. The germline CDR1 and CDR2 sequences are MGHRA and YSYEKL. The ends were cut back, 4 bases at V and 2 bases at J, with 15 bases in the middle. This CDR3 spans 16 amino acids. CDR3 sequence reads: CASSRGVGWTGNTIYF. CDR3 DNA sequence: TGCGCCAGCAGCCGCGGGGTGGGTTGGACTGGAAACACCATATATTTT.

This clonotype was detected only a few times. V gene TRBV29-1 combines with J gene TRBJ2-5; D ambiguous. V lost 2 bases to trimming and J lost 0 bases, with 13 bases between them. Germline V CDR1 and CDR2: SQVTM, ANQGSEA. The CDR3 covers 15 residues. The CDR3 sequence: CSVEPQAKYQETQYF. In DNA, the CDR3 is TGCAGCGTTGAACCCCAGGCAAAGTACCAAGAGACCCAGTACTTC.